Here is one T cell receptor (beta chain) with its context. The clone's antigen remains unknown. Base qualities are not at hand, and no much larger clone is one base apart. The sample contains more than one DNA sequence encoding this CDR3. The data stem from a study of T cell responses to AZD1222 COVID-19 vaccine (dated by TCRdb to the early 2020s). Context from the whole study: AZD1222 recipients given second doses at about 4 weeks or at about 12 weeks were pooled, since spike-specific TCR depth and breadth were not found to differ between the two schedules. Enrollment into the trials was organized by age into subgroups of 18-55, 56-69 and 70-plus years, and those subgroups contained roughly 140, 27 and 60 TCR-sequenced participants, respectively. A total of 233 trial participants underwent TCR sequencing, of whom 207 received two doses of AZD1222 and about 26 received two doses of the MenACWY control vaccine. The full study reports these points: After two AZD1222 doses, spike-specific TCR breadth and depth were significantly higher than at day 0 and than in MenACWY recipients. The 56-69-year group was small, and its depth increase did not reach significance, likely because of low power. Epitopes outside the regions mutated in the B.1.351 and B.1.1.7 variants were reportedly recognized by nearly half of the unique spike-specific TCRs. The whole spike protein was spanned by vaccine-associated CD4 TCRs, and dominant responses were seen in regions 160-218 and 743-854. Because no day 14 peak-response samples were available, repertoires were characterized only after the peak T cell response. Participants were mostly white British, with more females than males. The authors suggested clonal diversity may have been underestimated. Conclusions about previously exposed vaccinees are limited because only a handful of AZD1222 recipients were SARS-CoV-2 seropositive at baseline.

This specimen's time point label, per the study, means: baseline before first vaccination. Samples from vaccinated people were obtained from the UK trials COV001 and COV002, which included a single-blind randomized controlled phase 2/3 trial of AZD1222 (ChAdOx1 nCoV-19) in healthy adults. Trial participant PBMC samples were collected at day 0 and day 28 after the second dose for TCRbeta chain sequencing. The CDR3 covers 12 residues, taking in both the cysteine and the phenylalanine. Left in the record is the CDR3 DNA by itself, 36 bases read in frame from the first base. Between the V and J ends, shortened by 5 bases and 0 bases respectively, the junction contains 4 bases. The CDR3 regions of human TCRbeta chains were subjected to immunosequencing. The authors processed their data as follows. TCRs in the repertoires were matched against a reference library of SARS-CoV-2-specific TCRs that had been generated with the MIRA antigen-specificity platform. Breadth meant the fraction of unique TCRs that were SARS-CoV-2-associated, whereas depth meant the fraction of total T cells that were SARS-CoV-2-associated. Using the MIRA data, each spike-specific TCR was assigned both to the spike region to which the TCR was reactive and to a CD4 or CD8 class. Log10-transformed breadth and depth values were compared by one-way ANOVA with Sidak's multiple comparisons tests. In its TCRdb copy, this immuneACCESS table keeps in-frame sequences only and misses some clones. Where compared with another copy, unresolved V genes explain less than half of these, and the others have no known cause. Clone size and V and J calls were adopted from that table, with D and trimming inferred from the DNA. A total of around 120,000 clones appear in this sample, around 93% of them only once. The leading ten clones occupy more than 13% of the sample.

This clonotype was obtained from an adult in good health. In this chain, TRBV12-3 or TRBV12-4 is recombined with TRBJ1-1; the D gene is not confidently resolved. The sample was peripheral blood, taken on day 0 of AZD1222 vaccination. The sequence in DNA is TGTGCCAGCAGTCTCTTGAACACTGAAGCTTTCTTT. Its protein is CASSLLNTEAFF.